The 9 T cell receptor beta chains in this list originate from one sample, sequenced in a study of human T cells and chemical hapten exposure. TCRdb re-called the RACE reads through MiXCR, storing one row per CDR3 protein. The sample includes tens of thousands of distinct CDR3 sequences, 9.5% to 10% of them seen just once. Time point here: pre-sensitization, week 0. The treatment here: therapeutic diphenylcyclopropenone sensitization with weekly scalp DPC. Specimen: whole blood, collected in connection with sensitization to the hapten diphenylcyclopropenone (DPC). Receptors originate from a man aged 40-49 years with alopecia areata. Some clones in this sample may be carry-over from other donors' samples.

The sample holds a few counts of this clonotype. The rearrangement uses TRBV28 and TRBJ2-2, with D perhaps matching TRBD1 or TRBD2 (5 bases each). Deletions cut 4 bases from V and 0 bases from J, with 9 bases between. This CDR3 spans 15 amino acids. Germline CDR1 and CDR2: MDHEN and SYDVKM. CDR3 region: CASSSGTTNTGELFF. The CDR3 nucleotides are TGTGCCAGCAGTTCCGGGACCACGAACACCGGGGAGCTGTTTTTT.

The rearrangement uses TRBV11-2 and TRBJ1-2; no definite D call. The CDR3 loop spans 13 amino acids. With 4 bases removed from V and 2 bases from J, the gap between germline ends came to 8 bases. Germline CDR1 is SGHAT and CDR2 is FQNNGV. CDR3: CASSSGRNYGYTF. CDR3 bases: TGTGCCAGCAGCTCCGGACGGAACTATGGCTACACCTTC. The complete variable domain, with remaining parts taken from reference TRBV11-2 and TRBJ1-2, reads EAGVAQSPRYKIIEKRQSVAFWCNPISGHATLYWYQQILGQGPKLLIQFQNNGVVDDSQLPKDRFSAERLKGVDSTLKIQPAKLEDSAVYLCASSSGRNYGYTFGSGTRLTVV.

This clonotype occurred many times. This chain uses TRBV7-6 with TRBJ2-1; D is undetermined. The ends were cut back, 1 base at V and 7 bases at J, with 8 bases in the middle. The germline gives CDR1 SGHVS, CDR2 FNYEAQ. The length of the CDR3 is 13 residues. CDR3 DNA sequence: TGTGCCAGCAGCTTAGGGAGTCGGAATGAGCAGTTCTTC. It specifies CASSLGSRNEQFF.

V usage is TRBV5-6 and J usage is TRBJ1-1, with 11 bases lining up with TRBD1. Per germline, CDR1 SGHDT and CDR2 YYEEEE. Trimming cost V 2 bases and J 6 bases; bases outside gene matches: 3. The CDR3 has 14 residues. In nucleotides, the CDR3 is TGTGCCAGCAGCTTCGGACAGGGGGCTTCTGAAGCTTTCTTT. As protein: CASSFGQGASEAFF.

The chain employs TRBV5-1 and TRBJ1-1; D not resolved. V was cut by 0 bases and J by 4 bases, with 10 bases left in between. CDR3 size: 14 residues. CDR1 is SGHRS and CDR2 is YFSETQ in the germline V gene. The CDR3 region is CASSLELGATEAFF. CDR3 nucleotide sequence: TGCGCCAGCAGCTTGGAGTTAGGTGCCACTGAAGCTTTCTTT. Full variable domain (outside the CDR3, taken from reference TRBV5-1 and TRBJ1-1): KAGVTQTPRYLIKTRGQQVTLSCSPISGHRSVSWYQQTPGQGLQFLFEYFSETQRNKGNFPGRFSGRQFSNSRSEMNVSTLELGDSALYLCASSLELGATEAFFGQGTRLTVV.

This clonotype showed up just a few times. V gene TRBV12-3 or TRBV12-4 combines with J gene TRBJ1-1; tentatively, D is TRBD1 (6 bases). CDR3 length equals 14 residues. Deletions cut 6 bases from V and 8 bases from J, with 19 bases between. The CDR3 nucleotides read TGTGCCAGCAGCTCACAACAGGGTATCGCCGAAGCTTTCTTT. This codes for CASSSQQGIAEAFF.

This clonotype was counted only a few times. The V and J genes are TRBV29-1 and TRBJ1-1, with D unresolved. Trimming left V 0 bases short and J 5 bases short, with 10 bases between. The CDR3 has 13 residues. Germline CDR1 reads SQVTM; CDR2 reads ANQGSEA. The CDR3 region is CSVEDTVRTEAFF. The CDR3 DNA reads TGCAGCGTTGAAGACACAGTGCGGACTGAAGCTTTCTTT. Full variable domain (remainder filled in from reference TRBV29-1 and TRBJ1-1): SAVISQKPSRDICQRGTSLTIQCQVDSQVTMMFWYRQQPGQSLTLIATANQGSEATYESGFVIDKFPISRPNLTFSTLTVSNMSPEDSSIYLCSVEDTVRTEAFFGQGTRLTVV.

This clonotype was counted between two and nine times. The chain combines TRBV20-1 with TRBJ2-3, with D unresolved. Germline V gene lookup returns CDR1 DFQATT and CDR2 SNEGSKA (reference sequence). The CDR3 is 13 amino acids. Trimming pared 1 base from V and 0 bases from J, leaving 5 bases between. The CDR3 DNA is TGCAGTGCTAGAGTCGACAGCACAGATACGCAGTATTTT. Its translation is CSARVDSTDTQYF.

This clonotype was seen many times. The chain carries TRBV9 and TRBJ2-3, with D perhaps being TRBD1 or TRBD2 (5 bases each). This CDR3 contains 15 residues. V lost 4 bases and J lost 4, with 16 bases in between. CDR1 and CDR2 from the germline V gene are SGDLS and YYNGEE. The CDR3 DNA sequence: TGTGCCAGCAGCACCGGGACCTCAACCCCAGATACGCAGTATTTT. Protein sequence: CASSTGTSTPDTQYF.